The 6 T cell receptor beta chains reported below all come from one sample, sequenced in a study of control samples from healthy donors and cancer patients. The data were produced by immunoSEQ multiplex PCR, yet TCRdb's version contains in-frame clones alone and is incomplete. The table records 40,000 to 50,000 clones, roughly 94% of them present only once. Sequencing was done on a sample of blood. The receptors shown here come from a man in his fifties or sixties in good health.

J is TRBJ2-7 and V is TRBV10-2; tentatively, D is TRBD2 (6 bases). The CDR3 runs to 14 residues. Germline V lookup: CDR1 WSHSY, CDR2 SAAADI. Trimming removed 4 bases from V and 4 bases from J, with 14 bases in between. CDR3 DNA: TGCGCCAGCAGTGTCAGCGGGCCAATTTACGAGCAGTACTTC. Protein product: CASSVSGPIYEQYF.

This CDR3 reads CATSGQGNEQFF. The CDR3 DNA follows: TGTGCCACCAGCGGACAGGGCAATGAGCAGTTCTTC. V and J are TRBV24-1 and TRBJ2-1; 8 positions agree with TRBD1. CDR1 is KGHDR and CDR2 is SFDVKD in the germline V gene. CDR3 length: 12 residues. V lost 7 bases and J lost 6; bases outside the gene matches: 1.

The genes are TRBV29-1 and TRBJ2-7, with TRBD1 matching over 9 bases. In germline, CDR1 is SQVTM, CDR2 ANQGSEA. V was pared by 3 bases and J by 4 bases, with 10 bases of the junction left unmatched. This CDR3 spans 15 amino acids. The CDR3 here is CSVEHPTGGIYEQYF. CDR3 in DNA: TGCAGCGTTGAGCATCCGACAGGGGGGATATACGAGCAGTACTTC.

The chain is built from TRBV19 and TRBJ1-6, with 11 bases matching TRBD1. Looked up from germline, CDR1 is LNHDA and CDR2 is SQIVND (reference sequence). V shed 4 bases and J 8 bases; nucleotides not matched to a gene: 4. The CDR3 is 15 amino acids. CDR3 DNA: TGTGCCAGTAGTACGGGGACAGGGGGTTATTCACCCCTCCACTTT. Translation gives CASSTGTGGYSPLHF.

This chain links TRBV11-3 with TRBJ2-3, with D possibly matching TRBD1 (6 bases). The germline V and J ends were trimmed by 4 bases and 4 bases, with 18 bases remaining between them. CDR1 and CDR2 (germline): SGHNT, YENEEA. The CDR3 is made up of 16 amino acids. CDR3 DNA: TGTGCCAGCAGCTCGATGGACACTAGACAGGCAGATACGCAGTATTTT. This sequence encodes CASSSMDTRQADTQYF.

The CDR3 here is CASSTGGAADTQYF. As DNA, the CDR3 is TGTGCCAGTAGTACAGGGGGCGCGGCAGATACGCAGTATTTT. The rearrangement joins TRBV19 to TRBJ2-3; TRBD1 matches at 8 bases. The CDR3 consists of 14 residues. Germline V gene lookup returns CDR1 LNHDA and CDR2 SQIVND (reference sequence). The V and J ends lost 4 bases and 4 bases, in that order; junction bases with no gene match: 4.